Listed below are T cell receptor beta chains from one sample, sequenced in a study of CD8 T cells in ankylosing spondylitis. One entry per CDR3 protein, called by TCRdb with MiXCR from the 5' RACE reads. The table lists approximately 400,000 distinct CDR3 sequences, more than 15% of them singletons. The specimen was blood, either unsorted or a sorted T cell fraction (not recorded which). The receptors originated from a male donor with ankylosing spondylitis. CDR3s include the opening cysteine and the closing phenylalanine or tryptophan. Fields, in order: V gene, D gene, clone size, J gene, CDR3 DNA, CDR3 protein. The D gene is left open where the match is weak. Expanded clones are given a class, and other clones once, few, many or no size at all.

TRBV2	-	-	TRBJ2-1	TGTGCCAGCAGTCCGGGACCCTCCTGGGACAATGAGCAGTTCTTC	CASSPGPSWDNEQFF
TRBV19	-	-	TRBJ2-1	TGTGCCAGTAGTATCCAGAGCTCCTACAATGAGCAGTTCTTC	CASSIQSSYNEQFF
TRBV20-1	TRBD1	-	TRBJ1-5	TGCAGTGCTAGCGACAGGGGCAATCAGCCCCAGCATTTT	CSASDRGNQPQHF
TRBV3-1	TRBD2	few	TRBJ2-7	TGTGCCAGCAGCCAACTTAGGGGTAAAGGACTAGCGGGTCTCGAGCAGTACTTC	CASSQLRGKGLAGLEQYF
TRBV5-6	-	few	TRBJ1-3	TGTGCCAGCAGCTTGTTCGGGGACACACCCAAGGAGGGAAACACCATATATTTT	CASSLFGDTPKEGNTIYF
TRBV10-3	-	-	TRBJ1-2	TGTGGCATCAGCGGAGGGAACTATGGCTACACCTTC	CGISGGNYGYTF
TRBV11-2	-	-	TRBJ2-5	TGTGCCAGCAGCTTAATTAGCTTCAAAGAGACCCAGTACTTC	CASSLISFKETQYF
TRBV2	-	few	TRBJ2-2	TGTGCCAGCAGGGCCGACGGCGGGACCGGGGAGCTGTTTTTT	CASRADGGTGELFF
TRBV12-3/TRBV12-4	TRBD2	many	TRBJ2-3	TGTGCCAGCAGTCCCCGACTAGCGGGTACAGATACGCAGTATTTT	CASSPRLAGTDTQYF
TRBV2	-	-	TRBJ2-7	TGTGCCAGCACCGGGACCCTTTCTCGTGGCGAGCAGTACTTC	CASTGTLSRGEQYF
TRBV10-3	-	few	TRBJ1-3	TGTGCCATCAGTCCGGACAGCTTTGGAAACACCATATATTTT	CAISPDSFGNTIYF
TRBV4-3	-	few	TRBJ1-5	TGCGCCAGCAGCCAAGACGGCAGGGCCGGTCAGCCCCAGCATTTT	CASSQDGRAGQPQHF
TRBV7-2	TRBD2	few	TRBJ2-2	TGTGCCAGCAGGCGGGGGTTCGCGAACACCGGGGAGCTGTTTTTT	CASRRGFANTGELFF
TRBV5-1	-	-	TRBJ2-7	TGCGCCAGCAGCTTGGCGGCTAGCGCGCTTAACTCCTACGAGCAGTACTTC	CASSLAASALNSYEQYF
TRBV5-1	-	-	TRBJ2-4	TGCGCCAGCAGCCTCGGGGGGCTAGGAGGATACATTCAGTACTTC	CASSLGGLGGYIQYF
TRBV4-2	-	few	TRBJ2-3	TGTGCCAGCAGCCAAGAGGTGGTAGCCTCAGATACGCAGTATTTT	CASSQEVVASDTQYF
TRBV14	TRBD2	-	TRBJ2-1	TGTGCCAGCAGCCCGTGGGGAGCTAGCGGGACGTACAATGAGCAGTTCTTC	CASSPWGASGTYNEQFF
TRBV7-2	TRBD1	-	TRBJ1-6	TGTGCCAGCAGCTTAGTACAGGGGTATTCACCCCTCCACTTT	CASSLVQGYSPLHF
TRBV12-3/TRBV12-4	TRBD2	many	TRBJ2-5	TGTGCCAGCAATATAGCGGGAGGGCCGTCAGAGACCCAGTACTTC	CASNIAGGPSETQYF
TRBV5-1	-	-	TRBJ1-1	TGCGCCAGCAGCTTGTCAATGGACATGAACACTGAAGCTTTCTTT	CASSLSMDMNTEAFF
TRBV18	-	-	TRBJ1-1	TGTGCCAGCTCACAGACCTGGACAGACCTGAACACTGAAGCTTTCTTT	CASSQTWTDLNTEAFF
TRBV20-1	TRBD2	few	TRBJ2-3	TGCAGTGCTAGCATCCCTAGCGGGAGAATAGATACGCAGTATTTT	CSASIPSGRIDTQYF